The following is a T cell receptor (beta chain) sequence with its context. The data belong to a study of blood T cell repertoires in COVID-19. Study information: From the United States, Italy and Spain came samples of acute and convalescent COVID-19.

Original analysis: Researchers report that nucleated cell counts were estimated from reference gene primer amplification. Clones were sequenced by immunoSEQ multiplex PCR, and TCRdb holds only the in-frame ones, with some missing. From that table come the V and J calls and clone size; the DNA was used to work out D and trimming. Found here are 180,000 or so clones, roughly 88% of them singletons; the top ten hold approximately 11%. The receptor's source is a human donor with active or convalescent COVID-19. The donor label of this sample is uncertain. The sample was peripheral blood.

Here the CDR3 DNA reads TGTGCCAGCAGCTTAGACGGCAGGGGGCAGACCCAGTACTTC. Its translation: CASSLDGRGQTQYF. The chain links TRBV13 to TRBJ2-5, with 8 nucleotides matching TRBD1. With 1 base clipped from V and 6 bases from J, the junction kept 4 bases outside the gene matches. The CDR3 consists of 14 residues. CDR1 and CDR2 (germline): PRHDT, FYEKMQ (reference sequence).